The 15 T cell receptor beta chains below were found in one sample sequenced in a study of blood T cell repertoires in COVID-19. Clones were sequenced by immunoSEQ multiplex PCR, and TCRdb holds only the in-frame ones, with some missing. The sample contains a few hundred thousand clones, 88% of which appear only once. Sequencing was carried out using peripheral blood. Every receptor here comes from a woman aged 40 to 55 who had recovered from COVID-19.

This clone has a handful of counts. The chain joins TRBV9 to TRBJ1-5, with D possibly TRBD1 on 5 matching bases. Germline V gene data show CDR1 as SGDLS and CDR2 as YYNGEE. This CDR3 comprises 15 residues. The V and J ends lost 4 bases and 7 bases respectively, with 18 bases between them. CDR3 DNA sequence: TGTGCCAGCAGCACTCTGGGCAGGGCCGGGCAGCCCCAGCATTTT. Its translation is CASSTLGRAGQPQHF.

CDR3 in DNA: TGTGCCAGCAGCCCCGCGGGGGAGCTGTTTTTT. Its protein is CASSPAGELFF. The chain is built from TRBV7-6 and TRBJ2-2; D is unclear. Trimming pared 5 bases from V and 8 bases from J, leaving 6 bases between. The CDR3 has 11 residues. The germline CDR1 and CDR2 sequences are SGHVS and FNYEAQ.

The chain has TRBV7-9 and TRBJ1-3; D uncertain. V gave up 0 bases and J gave up 8 bases, with 11 bases separating them. This CDR3 is built from 14 residues. The germline V gene encodes CDR1 SEHNR and CDR2 FQNEAQ (reference sequence). The CDR3, as DNA: TGTGCCAGCAGCTTAGCCCCCCCCGGGGACACCATATATTTT. Translating gives CASSLAPPGDTIYF.

The chain couples TRBV6-2 or TRBV6-3 to TRBJ1-2; D gene uncertain. V was cut by 5 bases and J by 4 bases, with 14 bases left in between. The CDR3 is made up of 14 amino acids. CDR1 and CDR2 from the germline V gene are MNHEY and SVGEGT. The CDR3 here is CASSQEESSYGYTF. The CDR3 bases are TGTGCCAGCAGTCAAGAGGAGAGTAGCTATGGCTACACCTTC.

This sequence joins TRBV6-4 and TRBJ1-1; weak D call: TRBD1 (5 bases). There are 12 residues in the CDR3. V lost 2 bases and J 10 bases, leaving 11 bases between the germline ends. CDR1 MRHNA and CDR2 SNTAGT come from the germline V gene. The CDR3 reads CASSDRGSAAFF. CDR3 DNA: TGTGCCAGCAGTGACAGGGGCTCGGCAGCTTTCTTT.

This rearrangement joins TRBV15 to TRBJ1-6; a possible D gene is TRBD1 (5 bases). This CDR3 comprises 15 residues. V lost 0 bases and J 2 bases, leaving 5 bases between the germline ends. Germline assignment: CDR1 LNHNV and CDR2 YYDKDF (reference sequence). The CDR3 spells CATSRDRAYNSPLHF. The CDR3 bases are TGTGCCACCAGCAGAGACAGGGCCTATAATTCACCCCTCCACTTT.

This clone showed up just a few times. V and J are TRBV28 and TRBJ1-1, with a possible D match to TRBD1 (6 bases). The germline CDR1 and CDR2 sequences are MDHEN and SYDVKM. The CDR3 is 15 amino acids. The germline V and J ends were trimmed by 5 bases and 6 bases, with 19 bases remaining between them. The CDR3 DNA follows: TGTGCCAGCAGTCCACCCCCGCGGGGGGGCCCTGAAGCTTTCTTT. Translating it yields CASSPPPRGGPEAFF.

The table lists this clone with a few counts. V and J are TRBV11-2 and TRBJ2-5; tentative D call: TRBD1 (6 bases). The CDR3 totals 13 residues. The V end was cut by 1 base, the J end by 4 bases, with 7 bases between. Germline CDR1 SGHAT, CDR2 FQNNGV. The CDR3 reads CASSLGGPETQYF. CDR3 DNA: TGTGCCAGCAGCTTAGGGGGGCCAGAGACCCAGTACTTC. The full variable domain, its missing parts supplied by reference TRBV11-2 and TRBJ2-5, is EAGVAQSPRYKIIEKRQSVAFWCNPISGHATLYWYQQILGQGPKLLIQFQNNGVVDDSQLPKDRFSAERLKGVDSTLKIQPAKLEDSAVYLCASSLGGPETQYFGPGTRLLVL.

V gene TRBV6-2 or TRBV6-3 combines with J gene TRBJ1-2; a weak D match, TRBD1 (5 bases). This CDR3 comprises 16 residues. Germline V gene data show CDR1 as MNHEY and CDR2 as SVGEGT. V lost 6 bases and J 4 bases, leaving 21 bases between the germline ends. CDR3: CASSQLMGHRAYGYTF. The CDR3 nucleotides read TGTGCCAGCAGCCAACTAATGGGGCACAGAGCCTATGGCTACACCTTC.

The V and J genes are TRBV27 and TRBJ2-2; 11 bases are shared with TRBD1. Germline loops: CDR1 MNHEY, CDR2 SMNVEV (reference sequence). The CDR3 is 14 amino acids. V lost 6 bases to trimming and J lost 4 bases; unmatched junction nucleotides: 1. CDR3 protein: CASRGTGGTGELFF. The CDR3 nucleotides read TGTGCCAGCAGGGGGACAGGGGGCACCGGGGAGCTGTTTTTT.

V is TRBV18 and J is TRBJ2-3; TRBD2 agrees at 8 bases. This CDR3 comprises 16 residues. V shed 1 base, J shed 2 bases, and the junction held 5 bases outside the gene matches. Germline CDR1 is KGHSH and CDR2 is LQKENI. The DNA of the CDR3 is TGTGCCAGCTCACCACTGTCTAGCGGGTTCACAGATACGCAGTATTTT. It codes for CASSPLSSGFTDTQYF.

The chain recombines TRBV10-3 with TRBJ2-4; the match to TRBD2 covers 7 bases. The CDR3 runs to 14 residues. V was clipped by 1 base and J by 10 bases; unmatched bases: 7. Germline V gene lookup returns CDR1 ENHRY and CDR2 SYGVKD. CDR3 residues: CAISEWDYPGIQYF. The CDR3 region has the DNA TGTGCCATCAGTGAGTGGGACTACCCAGGGATTCAGTACTTC.

The CDR3 nucleotides read TGCAGTGCTAGTACCCCGGGGGGGAGGGCCTACGAGCAGTACTTC. Encoded protein: CSASTPGGRAYEQYF. This chain links TRBV20-1 with TRBJ2-7; 8 nucleotides agree with TRBD2. CDR3 length: 15 amino acids. CDR1 is DFQATT and CDR2 is SNEGSKA in the germline V gene (reference sequence). The junction had 9 bases not matched to a gene; V was cut back by 3 bases and J by 2 bases.

The V gene is TRBV28, the J gene TRBJ2-1, with D possibly TRBD1 on 6 matching bases. V was cut by 6 bases and J by 6 bases, with 18 bases left in between. The CDR3 is 15 amino acids. CDR1 and CDR2 (germline): MDHEN, SYDVKM. CDR3 amino acids: CASSPSRGPANEQFF. In nucleotides, the CDR3 is TGTGCCAGCAGCCCCTCCAGGGGTCCGGCCAATGAGCAGTTCTTC.

This chain links TRBV6-5 with TRBJ2-5, with a weak D call TRBD2 (6 bases). The V end was cut by 7 bases, the J end by 10 bases, with 22 bases between. CDR1 is MNHEY, CDR2 SVGAGI, per germline. The CDR3 has 14 amino acids. This chain's CDR3 is CASTVSASARDQYF. CDR3 in DNA: TGTGCCAGCACCGTGTCGGCTAGCGCCCGAGACCAGTACTTC.